These T cell receptor beta chains were read from a single sample in a study of cytomegalovirus exposure and HLA in healthy donors. Sequenced by immunoSEQ multiplex PCR; TCRdb stores in-frame clones only, minus some. The sample holds 95,000 to 130,000 clones; 75% are singletons and the top ten take 1.5% to 2%. The sample comprised PBMCs. All receptors derive from a woman aged 18-30 years in good health and CMV-seronegative. The CDR3 runs from the conserved cysteine through the conserved F or W. Fields, in order: J gene, D gene, V gene, clone size, CDR3 protein, CDR3 DNA. The D gene is left open where the match is weak. The size entry is marked missing in some rows and otherwise reads once, few, many or a size class.

J gene: TRBJ2-7
D gene: TRBD2
V gene: TRBV2
clone size: -
CDR3 protein: CASSRTSGGNEQYF
CDR3 DNA: TGTGCCAGCAGCCGGACTAGCGGGGGCAACGAGCAGTACTTC

J gene: TRBJ2-3
D gene: TRBD1
V gene: TRBV6-6
clone size: -
CDR3 protein: CASSYFRQGAGDTQYF
CDR3 DNA: TGTGCCAGCAGTTACTTTCGGCAGGGGGCGGGTGATACGCAGTATTTT

J gene: TRBJ2-5
D gene: -
V gene: TRBV5-1
clone size: -
CDR3 protein: CASSLGPGEETQYF
CDR3 DNA: TGCGCCAGCAGCTTGGGGCCAGGGGAAGAGACCCAGTACTTC

J gene: TRBJ2-3
D gene: TRBD2
V gene: TRBV2
clone size: -
CDR3 protein: CASSGRTSGGLTDTQYF
CDR3 DNA: TGTGCCAGCAGTGGGCGGACTAGCGGGGGGTTAACAGATACGCAGTATTTT

J gene: TRBJ1-6
D gene: -
V gene: TRBV6-5
clone size: -
CDR3 protein: CASSPVYNSPLHF
CDR3 DNA: TGTGCCAGCAGTCCCGTATATAATTCACCCCTCCACTTT

J gene: TRBJ2-7
D gene: TRBD2
V gene: TRBV4-1
clone size: -
CDR3 protein: CASSPRTSGGEEQYF
CDR3 DNA: TGCGCCAGCAGCCCAAGGACTAGCGGGGGCGAGGAGCAGTACTTC

J gene: TRBJ2-7
D gene: TRBD2
V gene: TRBV11-3
clone size: -
CDR3 protein: CASSFGTTYEQYF
CDR3 DNA: TGTGCCAGCAGCTTTGGGACTACCTACGAGCAGTACTTC

J gene: TRBJ1-1
D gene: TRBD1
V gene: TRBV6-5
clone size: -
CDR3 protein: CASSPGTGINTEAFF
CDR3 DNA: TGTGCCAGCAGTCCTGGGACAGGGATTAACACTGAAGCTTTCTTT

J gene: TRBJ1-1
D gene: -
V gene: TRBV10-2
clone size: -
CDR3 protein: CASSEWLANTEAFF
CDR3 DNA: TGCGCCAGCAGTGAGTGGTTAGCCAACACTGAAGCTTTCTTT

J gene: TRBJ2-7
D gene: -
V gene: TRBV6-1
clone size: -
CDR3 protein: CASILDRGPYEQYF
CDR3 DNA: -

J gene: TRBJ2-2
D gene: TRBD1
V gene: TRBV9
clone size: -
CDR3 protein: CASSTGTGGLGELFF
CDR3 DNA: TGTGCCAGCAGCACCGGAACAGGGGGCCTCGGGGAGCTGTTTTTT

J gene: TRBJ1-1
D gene: -
V gene: TRBV29-1
clone size: -
CDR3 protein: CSVAMDLRWGANTEAFF
CDR3 DNA: TGCAGCGTTGCCATGGACCTCCGATGGGGCGCGAACACTGAAGCTTTCTTT

J gene: TRBJ2-3
D gene: TRBD1
V gene: TRBV5-1
clone size: once
CDR3 protein: CASRGDSFSTDTQYF
CDR3 DNA: TGCGCCAGCAGGGGGGACAGTTTTAGCACAGATACGCAGTATTTT

J gene: TRBJ1-5
D gene: -
V gene: TRBV28
clone size: -
CDR3 protein: CASSPGGAHSQPQHF
CDR3 DNA: TGTGCCAGCAGCCCCGGGGGGGCCCACAGTCAGCCCCAGCATTTT

J gene: TRBJ1-2
D gene: TRBD1
V gene: TRBV6-5
clone size: -
CDR3 protein: CASGRDSNYGYTF
CDR3 DNA: TGTGCCAGCGGGCGGGACAGTAACTATGGCTACACCTTC

J gene: TRBJ2-1
D gene: TRBD2
V gene: TRBV27
clone size: -
CDR3 protein: CASSSYLAGGYNEQFF
CDR3 DNA: TGTGCCAGCAGTTCCTACTTAGCGGGGGGGTACAATGAGCAGTTCTTC

J gene: TRBJ1-5
D gene: -
V gene: TRBV28
clone size: few
CDR3 protein: CASSLTAKHQPQHF
CDR3 DNA: TGTGCCAGCAGTTTGACAGCCAAACATCAGCCCCAGCATTTT

J gene: TRBJ1-2
D gene: TRBD1
V gene: TRBV27
clone size: -
CDR3 protein: CASSFKGAANYGYTF
CDR3 DNA: TGTGCCAGCAGTTTCAAGGGGGCGGCTAACTATGGGTACACCTTC

J gene: TRBJ2-3
D gene: TRBD1
V gene: TRBV25-1
clone size: -
CDR3 protein: CASSEYGTDLSTDTQYF
CDR3 DNA: TGTGCCAGCAGTGAGTATGGGACAGACCTAAGCACAGATACGCAGTATTTT

J gene: TRBJ1-4
D gene: -
V gene: TRBV5-1
clone size: -
CDR3 protein: CASSLEGRERPNEKLFF
CDR3 DNA: TGCGCCAGCAGCTTGGAAGGCAGGGAAAGGCCTAATGAAAAACTGTTTTTT